Detailed here is one T cell receptor (beta chain). Extracted from the samples, RNA was reverse transcribed into cDNA to serve as the sequencing template. Only in-frame clones appear in the TCRdb table, and some are missing; sequencing was by immunoSEQ multiplex PCR. This table holds some 200,000 clones, roughly three fifths found once. The treatment: oral pan-JAK inhibitor, 5-10 mg twice daily. Alopecia areata patients provided lesional scalp punch biopsies and peripheral blood. Trimming took off 2 bases at V and 5 bases at J, with 3 bases between the two ends. The CDR3 runs to 11 residues. CDR1 and CDR2 from the germline V gene are ENHRY and SYGVKD. The sample is drawn from a study of CD8+ T cells in alopecia areata.

The sequence was collected from a human donor with alopecia areata. This chain links TRBV10-3 with TRBJ1-2; D unresolved. Sample: CD4+ T cells sorted from blood, taken at week 4, from a patient treated with tofacitinib. CDR3 coding DNA: TGTGCCATCAGTGAGATGTATGGCTACACCTTC. Protein product: CAISEMYGYTF.